The 22 T cell receptor beta chains given below trace back to one sample, sequenced in a study of OX40 agonist ivuxolimab in advanced cancers. The assay was immunoSEQ multiplex PCR, and TCRdb's table has in-frame clones only and misses some. The profile covers tens of thousands of clones, with just under 85% appearing a single time and 7.5% to 10% taken by the ten largest. The material sequenced was CD4+ or CD8+ T cells sorted from blood, taken in a trial of the OX40 agonist ivuxolimab. These receptors came from an adult with an advanced solid tumor such as melanoma, head and neck, liver or kidney cancer.

The rearrangement uses TRBV2 and TRBJ2-1, with a weak D call TRBD2 (5 bases). This CDR3 has 15 amino acids. Trimming took off 2 bases at V and 7 bases at J, with 15 bases between the two ends. Per germline, CDR1 SNHLY and CDR2 FYNNEI. As DNA, the CDR3 is TGTGCCAGCAGTGAAAAGCGGACCGGCAGGAATGAGCAGTTCTTC. Translation gives CASSEKRTGRNEQFF.

The DNA for the CDR3 is TGTGCCAGCAGCCTAGGGCCGTCCTATGGCTACACCTTC. As protein: CASSLGPSYGYTF. The gene calls are TRBV7-9 and TRBJ1-2, with D unclear. Germline assignment: CDR1 SEHNR and CDR2 FQNEAQ (reference sequence). V lost 5 bases and J 4 bases, leaving 11 bases between the germline ends. The CDR3 has 13 amino acids.

The chain has TRBV7-2 and TRBJ2-6; D not certain. The CDR3 length is 15 residues. V lost 4 bases and J lost 0, with 7 bases in between. CDR1 SGHTA and CDR2 FQGNSA come from the germline V gene. The chain's CDR3 is CASSSGRSGANVLTF. As DNA, the CDR3 is TGTGCCAGCAGCTCCGGCCGCTCTGGGGCCAACGTCCTGACTTTC.

V usage is TRBV19 and J usage is TRBJ2-3; no firm D call. CDR1 is LNHDA and CDR2 is SQIVND in the germline V gene (reference sequence). The CDR3 totals 13 residues. Trimming removed 4 bases at V and 0 bases at J, with 5 bases between. This CDR3 reads CASSTPSTDTQYF. The DNA of the CDR3 is TGTGCCAGTAGTACGCCTAGCACAGATACGCAGTATTTT.

The chain couples TRBV7-2 to TRBJ2-7, with D unresolved. The CDR3 totals 14 residues. Germline CDR1 reads SGHTA; CDR2 reads FQGNSA. The ends were cut back, 1 base at V and 4 bases at J, with 11 bases in the middle. The CDR3 DNA follows: TGTGCCAGCAGCTTAGTGGGCTTGGGGTACGAGCAGTACTTC. Translation: CASSLVGLGYEQYF.

As concerns this clone: The same CDR3 also results from other DNA sequences found in this sample. The chain has TRBV6-5 and TRBJ1-2; 9 bases are a match to TRBD1. This CDR3 region has 15 residues. In germline, CDR1 is MNHEY, CDR2 SVGAGI. Trimming removed 0 bases from V and 1 base from J; junction bases left unmatched: 0. This CDR3 is CASSYSGQGNYGYTF. The CDR3 DNA follows: TGTGCCAGCAGTTACTCGGGACAGGGTAACTATGGCTACACCTTC.

The count of this clone is one. V and J are TRBV5-1 and TRBJ2-3; 7 positions match TRBD1. Per the germline V gene, CDR1 is SGHRS and CDR2 is YFSETQ. This CDR3 is 15 amino acids long. V shed 4 bases and J 4 bases; nucleotides not matched to a gene: 9. This CDR3 is CASSPEGAGSDTQYF. For the CDR3, the DNA is TGCGCCAGCAGCCCTGAGGGGGCAGGCTCAGATACGCAGTATTTT.

The rearrangement joins TRBV19 to TRBJ1-3; D not resolved. V lost 7 bases, J lost 6 bases, and 7 bases lay in between. Germline V gene sequence: CDR1 LNHDA, CDR2 SQIVND (reference sequence). The CDR3 contains 11 residues. CDR3 protein: CASKEANTIYF. The CDR3 nucleotides read TGTGCCAGTAAAGAGGCAAACACCATATATTTT.

This chain joins TRBV7-3 and TRBJ1-1; D remains ambiguous. This CDR3 has 12 residues. The V and J ends lost 2 bases and 1 base respectively, with 2 bases between them. Per germline, CDR1 SGHTA and CDR2 FQGTGA. CDR3 DNA: TGTGCCAGCAGCTTACAGAACACTGAAGCTTTCTTT. The encoded protein is CASSLQNTEAFF. Full variable domain (remainder filled in from reference TRBV7-3 and TRBJ1-1): GAGVSQTPSNKVTEKGKYVELRCDPISGHTALYWYRQSLGQGPEFLIYFQGTGAADDSGLPNDRFFAVRPEGSVSTLKIQRTERGDSAVYLCASSLQNTEAFFGQGTRLTVV.

The gene calls are TRBV18 and TRBJ2-1, with D unclear. This CDR3 is built from 12 residues. From germline, CDR1 is KGHSH and CDR2 LQKENI. V shed 3 bases and J shed 8 bases, with 8 bases lying between them. In nucleotides, the CDR3 is TGTGCCAGCTCACCCGTTCGATATGAGCAGTTCTTC. It encodes CASSPVRYEQFF.

A remark on this clone: At one end the junction does not follow the germline gene, possibly because of a read error. The chain employs TRBV29-1 and TRBJ2-1; no clear D. The CDR3 loop spans 13 amino acids. CDR1 is SQVTM, CDR2 ANQGSEA, per germline. The CDR3, as DNA: TGCAGCGTTGGCCTCGCGACGTACAGTGAGCAGTTCTTC. Translation: CSVGLATYSEQFF.

J is TRBJ2-1 and V is TRBV5-4; D is ambiguous. Germline V gene lookup returns CDR1 SGHNT and CDR2 YYREEE (reference sequence). Trimming cost V 0 bases and J 0 bases, with 7 bases left between them. The CDR3 sequence is 15 residues long. CDR3 region: CASSLAAGSYNEQFF. The CDR3 coding sequence is TGTGCCAGCAGCTTGGCGGCCGGCTCCTACAATGAGCAGTTCTTC.

The chain employs TRBV11-3 and TRBJ2-1, with TRBD2 matching 8 bases. V was clipped by 1 base and J by 8 bases; unmatched bases: 10. This CDR3 has 16 amino acids. From germline, CDR1 is SGHNT and CDR2 YENEEA. The CDR3 is CASSLGSGGLVDEQFF. CDR3 sequence (DNA): TGTGCCAGCAGCTTAGGATCGGGGGGGCTCGTGGATGAGCAGTTCTTC.

The J gene is TRBJ1-1, the V gene TRBV7-2; no clear D gene. The CDR3 is 14 residues long. V dropped 5 bases and J dropped 1 base, with 11 bases sitting between them. The germline gives CDR1 SGHTA, CDR2 FQGNSA. Here the CDR3 reads CASSLKMANTEAFF. CDR3 DNA: TGTGCCAGCAGCCTTAAGATGGCGAACACTGAAGCTTTCTTT.

The chain combines TRBV4-1 with TRBJ2-1, with 7 bases lining up with TRBD2. This CDR3 has 16 amino acids. Germline V gives CDR1 MGHRA, CDR2 YSYEKL. V lost 1 base, J lost 3 bases, and 6 bases stayed unmatched. Here the CDR3 reads CASSQVPAGIYNEQFF. CDR3 nucleotide sequence: TGCGCCAGCAGCCAAGTTCCAGCGGGGATCTACAATGAGCAGTTCTTC.

The V gene is TRBV29-1, the J gene TRBJ1-2, with a tentative D call TRBD1 (5 bases). With 3 bases removed from V and 7 bases from J, the gap between germline ends came to 21 bases. Germline CDR1 reads SQVTM; CDR2 reads ANQGSEA. CDR3 length: 15 amino acids. CDR3 residues: CSVDKGREGFGGYTF. DNA for the CDR3: TGCAGCGTTGATAAGGGCAGGGAGGGCTTCGGTGGCTACACCTTC.

The rearrangement joins TRBV7-6 to TRBJ1-1, with D perhaps TRBD1 (5 bases). The CDR3 extends over 14 amino acids. Trimming left V 3 bases short and J 3 bases short, with 11 bases between. Germline V gene sequence: CDR1 SGHVS, CDR2 FNYEAQ. The DNA of the CDR3 is TGTGCCAGCAGCTTGATAAGAGGGGACACTGAAGCTTTCTTT. Protein product: CASSLIRGDTEAFF.

The V call is TRBV7-2, the J call TRBJ1-5; no firm D call. Trimming removed 6 bases from V and 9 bases from J, with 15 bases in between. Per germline, CDR1 SGHTA and CDR2 FQGNSA. This CDR3 is built from 13 residues. The CDR3 sequence is CASSPAVERPQHF. In nucleotides, the CDR3 is TGTGCCAGCAGTCCTGCCGTCGAAAGGCCCCAGCATTTT. Filled out from reference TRBV7-2 and TRBJ1-5, the complete variable domain reads GAGVSQSPSNKVTEKGKDVELRCDPISGHTALYWYRQSLGQGLEFLIYFQGNSAPDKSGLPSDRFSAERTGGSVSTLTIQRTQQEDSAVYLCASSPAVERPQHFGDGTRLSIL.

This chain connects TRBV4-2 to TRBJ1-1, with 7 nucleotides matching TRBD1. This CDR3 has 15 residues. V shed 3 bases, J shed 2 bases, and the junction held 6 bases outside the gene matches. CDR1 is LGHNA, CDR2 YNFKEQ, per germline. CDR3 DNA: TGTGCCAGCAGCCATCCGGGACAGATTAACACTGAAGCTTTCTTT. Protein product: CASSHPGQINTEAFF.

This chain connects TRBV27 to TRBJ1-1; unclear D gene. The germline CDR1 and CDR2 sequences are MNHEY and SMNVEV (reference sequence). V lost 6 bases, J lost 6 bases, and 14 bases lay in between. The CDR3 is 13 amino acids. The CDR3 coding sequence is TGTGCCAGCAGGGCAGCGAGCTACTCTGAAGCTTTCTTT. Translating it yields CASRAASYSEAFF.

About this clone itself: A junction boundary mismatches the germline segment, possibly from a read error. V and J are TRBV5-8 and TRBJ1-4; TRBD1 matches 8 bases. This CDR3 has 15 residues. Germline V gene lookup returns CDR1 SGHTS and CDR2 YDEGEE. The CDR3 bases are TGTGCCGGCAGCTTTGGAGCAGGGGGCTCTCAAAAACTGTTTTTT. Its translation is CAGSFGAGGSQKLFF. Drawing the rest from reference TRBV5-8 and TRBJ1-4, the complete variable domain is EAGVTQSPTHLIKTRGQQATLRCSPISGHTSVYWYQQALGLGLQFLLWYDEGEERNRGNFPPRFSGRQFPNYSSELNVNALELEDSALYLCAGSFGAGGSQKLFFGSGTQLSVL.

About this clone itself: One end of the junction is discordant with germline, which a read error may explain. The V call is TRBV5-6, the J call TRBJ2-3, with 8 bases that match TRBD2. The CDR3 has 16 amino acids. Germline assignment: CDR1 SGHDT and CDR2 YYEEEE. The CDR3 nucleotides read TGTGTCAGCAGCTTGTTTCCAGCGGGAGACACAGATACGCAGTATTTT. Residues: CVSSLFPAGDTDTQYF.